This TCR beta chain originates from a study of CD8 T cells in ankylosing spondylitis. There are a few counts of this clonotype. The antigen remains unidentified. Deletions cut 2 bases from V and 2 bases from J, with 7 bases between. The CDR3 is 14 residues long. Broader study findings: One TCR beta motif, made up of seven to nine highly homologous variants, appeared characteristic of ankylosing spondylitis blood. CD8+ cells made up the disease-linked clones, which were relatively rare in peripheral blood. Before this, some motif variants had been reported in reactive arthritis synovial fluid and blood. Reportedly, significant enrichment of disease-linked clones occurred in matched ankylosing spondylitis synovial fluid.

Quantitative 5'-RACE with molecular barcodes produced the TCR beta libraries. TCRdb reprocessed the 5' RACE reads with MiXCR, giving one entry per CDR3 protein. The sample lists over 700,000 distinct CDR3 sequences; roughly 19% were seen once. The source is a male donor with ankylosing spondylitis. The rearrangement uses TRBV12-3 or TRBV12-4 and TRBJ1-3; no clear D. The source material was blood, either unsorted or a sorted T cell fraction (not recorded which). CDR3 coding DNA: TGTGCCAGCAGTTTAAACCAGGCTGGAAACACCATATATTTT. Translating it yields CASSLNQAGNTIYF.